This T cell receptor (beta chain) was sequenced for a study of T-cell reconstitution after alpha-beta-depleted transplantation in children. The TCRbeta library incorporated unique molecular identifiers. TCRdb redid the calling of the PCR reads with MiXCR, one entry per CDR3 protein. The profile shows some 490,000 distinct CDR3 sequences, around an eighth of them singletons. The germline CDR1 and CDR2 sequences are MNHEY and SVGAGI. With 2 bases removed from V and 3 bases from J, the gap between germline ends came to 10 bases. There are 14 residues in the CDR3. The V call is TRBV6-5, the J call TRBJ1-2; D gene unclear. The receptor was derived from a human donor who donated a stem cell graft to a child with combined immunodeficiency. The specimen comprised PBMCs from the stem cell graft donor, sampled from the stem cell graft. CDR3 amino acids: CASSYGLHDYGYTF. CDR3 coding DNA: TGTGCCAGCAGTTACGGGTTACACGACTATGGCTACACCTTC.